This TCR beta chain was sequenced for a study of early T cells in non-severe SARS-CoV-2 infection. Across the study: Unsorted whole blood bulk RNA was sequenced, with unpaired chains.

The CDR3 totals 12 residues. Germline-derived CDR1 and CDR2 are SGHTA and FQGNSA. The germline V and J ends were trimmed by 2 bases and 3 bases, with 4 bases remaining between them. Separate cDNA molecules each had unique molecular identifiers attached to them. MiXCR was run by TCRdb on the 5' RACE reads, yielding one entry per CDR3 protein. The data contain 20,000 to 25,000 distinct CDR3 sequences, approximately 5% of them singletons. The TCR comes from an adult who was a healthcare worker with PCR-confirmed SARS-CoV-2 infection or an uninfected control (not recorded which). Sequenced sample: whole blood. The V call is TRBV7-2, the J call TRBJ1-2; no definite D call. The CDR3 DNA sequence: TGTGCCAGCAGCTTATCAGACTATGGCTACACCTTC. The encoded protein is CASSLSDYGYTF.